The TCR beta chain described here comes from a study of blood T cell repertoires in COVID-19 (TCRdb year 2020). Regarding the complete study: Samples covering the acute and convalescent phases of COVID-19 were provided by collaborators in the United States, Italy and Spain. The prospective study material was composed of cDNA or gDNA derived from T cells, B-cell-depleted T cells, or PBMCs. Deeply sampled blood TCRbeta repertoires from subjects exposed to, actively infected with, or recovered from COVID-19 were included in the dataset. The repertoires were released in a freely available public database meant as a resource for research on the immune response to SARS-CoV-2. Samples were obtained from the ongoing ImmuneRACE study (first 160 participants) and from 950 to 1,500 subjects provided by 6 global collaborators. Nearly every sample came with metadata listing a de-identified subject ID, COVID-19 status, age in years and sex. Where available, HLA class I and class II types were taken from metadata supplied by the sample provider and were not determined by assay-based typing. Points the paper makes about the study in general: Clinical and demographic metadata were provided uncurated, with the amount varying by source and participant.

On this clone itself: Its specific antigen is unknown. Base qualities are not at hand, and no much larger clone is one base apart.

Including cysteine and phenylalanine, the CDR3 has 13 amino acids. Of the read, only the CDR3 DNA is kept; its 39 bases are in frame from base 1. The germline V gene yields SGDLS for CDR1 and YYNGEE for CDR2. V loses 2 bases, J loses 7 bases, and the germline ends lie 10 bases apart. One collaborating source in Seattle enrolled patients during active infection and followed them longitudinally through the course of disease. The collaborating institutions used their own protocols to collect whole blood in K2EDTA tubes. For TCRbeta analysis, collaborators shipped samples in one of three forms: frozen whole blood, isolated PBMCs, or DNA extracted from either of those sample types. TCRbeta CDR3 regions were amplified from genomic DNA by means of the immunoSEQ Assay, a bias-controlled multiplex PCR. In the original analysis: The number of nucleated cells in each sample was estimated from the amplification of reference gene primers within the assay. Sequence reads were collapsed and filtered to measure the absolute abundance of every unique TCRbeta CDR3 rearrangement. Productive Simpson clonality was computed per sample as the square root of Simpson's diversity index over productive rearrangements. In TCRdb, the immuneACCESS table is reduced to in-frame sequences with V and J assigned. These tables do not hold every clone; where another copy was compared, an unresolved V gene accounts for under half, and the others remain unexplained. For V, J and clone size, that table is used; D and trimming come from the DNA. Counted in this sample were 410,000 or so clones; about 88% of them appeared once. The leading ten clones occupy roughly 1.5% of the sample.

Sequencing was performed on peripheral blood. This clonotype was obtained from a woman between 40 and 50 years old with COVID-19, enrolled during active disease. This chain joins TRBV9 to TRBJ2-1; the D segment cannot be called with confidence. The CDR3 corresponds to CASSVLLENEQFF. The sequence in DNA is TGTGCCAGCAGCGTCCTCCTGGAGAATGAGCAGTTCTTC.